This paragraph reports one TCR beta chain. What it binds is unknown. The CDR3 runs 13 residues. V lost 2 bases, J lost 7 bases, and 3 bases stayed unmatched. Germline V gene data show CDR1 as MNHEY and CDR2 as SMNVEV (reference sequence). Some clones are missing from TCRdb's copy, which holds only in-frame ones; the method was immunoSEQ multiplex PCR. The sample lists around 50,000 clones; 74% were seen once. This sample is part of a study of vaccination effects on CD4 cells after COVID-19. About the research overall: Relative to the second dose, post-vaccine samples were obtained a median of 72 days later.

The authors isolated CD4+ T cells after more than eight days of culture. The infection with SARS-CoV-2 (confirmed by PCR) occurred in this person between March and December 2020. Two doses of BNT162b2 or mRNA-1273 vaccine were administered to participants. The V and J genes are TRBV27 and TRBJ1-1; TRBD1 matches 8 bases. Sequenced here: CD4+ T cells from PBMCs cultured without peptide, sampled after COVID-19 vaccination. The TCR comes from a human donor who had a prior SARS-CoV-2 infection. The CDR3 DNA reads TGTGCCAGCAGTTTAGTACAGGGGGTTGAAGCTTTCTTT. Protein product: CASSLVQGVEAFF.